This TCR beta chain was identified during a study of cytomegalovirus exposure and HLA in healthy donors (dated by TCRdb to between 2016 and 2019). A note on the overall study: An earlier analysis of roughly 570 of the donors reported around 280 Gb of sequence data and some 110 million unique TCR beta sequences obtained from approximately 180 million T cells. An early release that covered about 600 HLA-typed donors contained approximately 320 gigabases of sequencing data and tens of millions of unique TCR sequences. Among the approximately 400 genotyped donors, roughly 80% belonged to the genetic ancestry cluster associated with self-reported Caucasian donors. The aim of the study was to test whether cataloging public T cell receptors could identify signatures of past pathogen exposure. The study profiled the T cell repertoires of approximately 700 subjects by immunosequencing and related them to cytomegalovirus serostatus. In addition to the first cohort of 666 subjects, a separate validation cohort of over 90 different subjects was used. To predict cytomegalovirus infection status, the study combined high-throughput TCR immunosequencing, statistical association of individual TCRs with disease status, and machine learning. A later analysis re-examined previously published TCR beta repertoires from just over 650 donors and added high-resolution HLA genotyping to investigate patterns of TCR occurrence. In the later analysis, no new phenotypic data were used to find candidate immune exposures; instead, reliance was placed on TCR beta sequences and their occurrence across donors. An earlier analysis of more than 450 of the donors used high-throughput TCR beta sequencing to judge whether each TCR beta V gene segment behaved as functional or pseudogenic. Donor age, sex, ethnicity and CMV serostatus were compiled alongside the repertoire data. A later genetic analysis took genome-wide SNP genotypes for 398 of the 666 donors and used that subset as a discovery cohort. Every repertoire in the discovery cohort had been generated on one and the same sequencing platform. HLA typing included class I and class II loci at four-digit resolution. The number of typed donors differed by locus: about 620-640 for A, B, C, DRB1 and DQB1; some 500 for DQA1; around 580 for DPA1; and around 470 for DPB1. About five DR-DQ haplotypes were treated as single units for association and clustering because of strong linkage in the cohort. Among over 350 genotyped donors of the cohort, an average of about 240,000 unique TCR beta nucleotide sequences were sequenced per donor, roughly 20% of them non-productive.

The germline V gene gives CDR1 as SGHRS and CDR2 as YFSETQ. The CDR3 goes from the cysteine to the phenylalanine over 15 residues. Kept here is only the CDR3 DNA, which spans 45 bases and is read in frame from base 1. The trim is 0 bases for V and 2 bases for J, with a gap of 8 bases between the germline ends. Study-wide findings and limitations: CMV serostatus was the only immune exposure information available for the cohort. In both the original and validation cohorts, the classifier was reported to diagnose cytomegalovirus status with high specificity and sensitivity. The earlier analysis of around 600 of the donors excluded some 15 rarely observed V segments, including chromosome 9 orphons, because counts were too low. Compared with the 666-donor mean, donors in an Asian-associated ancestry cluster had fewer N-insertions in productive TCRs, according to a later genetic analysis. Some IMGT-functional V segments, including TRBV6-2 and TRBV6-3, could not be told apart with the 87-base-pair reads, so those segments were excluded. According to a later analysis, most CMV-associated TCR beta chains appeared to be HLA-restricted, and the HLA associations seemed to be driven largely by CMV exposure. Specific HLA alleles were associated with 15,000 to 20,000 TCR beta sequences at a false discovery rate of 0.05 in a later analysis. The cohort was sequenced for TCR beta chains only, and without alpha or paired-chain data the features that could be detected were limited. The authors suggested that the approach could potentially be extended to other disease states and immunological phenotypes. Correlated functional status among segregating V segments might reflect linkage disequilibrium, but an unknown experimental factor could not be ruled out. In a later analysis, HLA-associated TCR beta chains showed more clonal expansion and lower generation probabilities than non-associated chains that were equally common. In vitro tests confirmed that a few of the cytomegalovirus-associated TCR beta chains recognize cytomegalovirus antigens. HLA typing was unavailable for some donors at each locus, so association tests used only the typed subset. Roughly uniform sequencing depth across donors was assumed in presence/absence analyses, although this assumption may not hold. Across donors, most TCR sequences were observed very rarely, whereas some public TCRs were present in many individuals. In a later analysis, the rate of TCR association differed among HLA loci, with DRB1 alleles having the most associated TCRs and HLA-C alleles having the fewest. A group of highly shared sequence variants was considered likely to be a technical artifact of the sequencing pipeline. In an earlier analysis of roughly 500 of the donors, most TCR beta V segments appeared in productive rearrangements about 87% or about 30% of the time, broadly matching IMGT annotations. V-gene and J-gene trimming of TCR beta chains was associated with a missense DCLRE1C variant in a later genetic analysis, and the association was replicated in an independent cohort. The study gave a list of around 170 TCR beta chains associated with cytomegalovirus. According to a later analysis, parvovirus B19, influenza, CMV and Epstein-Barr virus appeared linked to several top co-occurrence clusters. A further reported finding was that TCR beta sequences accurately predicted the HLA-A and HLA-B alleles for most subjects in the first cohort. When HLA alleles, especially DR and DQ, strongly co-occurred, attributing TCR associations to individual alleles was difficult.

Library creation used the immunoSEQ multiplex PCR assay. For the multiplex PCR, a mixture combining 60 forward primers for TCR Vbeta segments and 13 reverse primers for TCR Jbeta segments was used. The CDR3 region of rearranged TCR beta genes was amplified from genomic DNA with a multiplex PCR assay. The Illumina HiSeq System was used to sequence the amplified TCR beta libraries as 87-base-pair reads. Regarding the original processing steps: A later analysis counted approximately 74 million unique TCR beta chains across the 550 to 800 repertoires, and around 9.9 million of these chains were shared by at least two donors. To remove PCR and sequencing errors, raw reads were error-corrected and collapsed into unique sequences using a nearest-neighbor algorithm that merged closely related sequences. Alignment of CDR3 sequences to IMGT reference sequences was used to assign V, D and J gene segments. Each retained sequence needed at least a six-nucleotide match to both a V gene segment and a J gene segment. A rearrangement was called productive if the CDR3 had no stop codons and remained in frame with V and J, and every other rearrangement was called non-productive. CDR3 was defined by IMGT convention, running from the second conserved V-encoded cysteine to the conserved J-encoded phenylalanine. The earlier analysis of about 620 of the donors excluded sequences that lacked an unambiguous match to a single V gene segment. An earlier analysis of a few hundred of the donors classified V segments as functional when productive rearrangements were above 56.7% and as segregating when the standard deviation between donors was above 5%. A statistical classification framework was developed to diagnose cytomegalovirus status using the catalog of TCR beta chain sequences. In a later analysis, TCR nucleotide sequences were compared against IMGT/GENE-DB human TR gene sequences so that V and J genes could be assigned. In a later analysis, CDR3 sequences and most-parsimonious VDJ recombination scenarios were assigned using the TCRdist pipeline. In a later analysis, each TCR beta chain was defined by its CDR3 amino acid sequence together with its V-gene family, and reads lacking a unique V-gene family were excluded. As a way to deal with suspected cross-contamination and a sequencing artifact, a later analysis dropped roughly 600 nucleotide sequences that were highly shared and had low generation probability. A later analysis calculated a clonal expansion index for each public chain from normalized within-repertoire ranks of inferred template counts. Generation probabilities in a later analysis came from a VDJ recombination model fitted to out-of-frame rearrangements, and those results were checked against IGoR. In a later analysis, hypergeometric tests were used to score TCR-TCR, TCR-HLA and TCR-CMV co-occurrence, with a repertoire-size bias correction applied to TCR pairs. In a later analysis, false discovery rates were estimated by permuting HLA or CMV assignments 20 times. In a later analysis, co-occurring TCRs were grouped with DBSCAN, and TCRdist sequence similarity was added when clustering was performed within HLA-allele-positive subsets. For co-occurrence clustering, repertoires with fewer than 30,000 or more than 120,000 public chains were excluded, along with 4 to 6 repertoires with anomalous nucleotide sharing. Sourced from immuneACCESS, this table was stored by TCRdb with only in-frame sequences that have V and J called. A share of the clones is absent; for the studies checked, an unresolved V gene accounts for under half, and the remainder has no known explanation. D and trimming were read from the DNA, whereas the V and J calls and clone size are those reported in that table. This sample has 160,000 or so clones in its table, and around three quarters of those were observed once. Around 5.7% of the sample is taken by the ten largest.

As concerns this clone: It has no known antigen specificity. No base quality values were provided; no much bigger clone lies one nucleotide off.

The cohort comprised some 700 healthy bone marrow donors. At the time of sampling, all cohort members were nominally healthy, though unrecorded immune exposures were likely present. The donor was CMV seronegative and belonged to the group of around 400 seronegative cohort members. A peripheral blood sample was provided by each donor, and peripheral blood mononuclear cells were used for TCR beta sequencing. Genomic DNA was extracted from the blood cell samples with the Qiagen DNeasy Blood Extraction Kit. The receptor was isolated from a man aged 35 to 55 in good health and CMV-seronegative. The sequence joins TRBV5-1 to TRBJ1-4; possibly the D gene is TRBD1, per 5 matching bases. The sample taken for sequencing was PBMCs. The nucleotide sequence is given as TGCGCCAGCAGCTTGGCAGGGTCGACTAATGAAAAACTGTTTTTT. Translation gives CASSLAGSTNEKLFF.